What follows are 32 T cell receptor beta chains derived from one specimen sequenced in a study of cytomegalovirus exposure and HLA in healthy donors. PCR primers comprised 60 Vbeta and 13 Jbeta primers. TCRdb keeps only in-frame clones here, not all; method: immunoSEQ multiplex PCR. Found here are around 130,000 clones, approximately 78% of them singletons; the top ten hold about 3%. Material: PBMCs. The origin of the receptors is a human donor in good health.

V is TRBV10-3 and J is TRBJ2-6; 10 nucleotides match TRBD1. The V and J ends lost 8 bases and 0 bases, in that order; junction bases with no gene match: 4. CDR1 is ENHRY and CDR2 is SYGVKD in the germline V gene. This CDR3 spans 16 amino acids. Here the CDR3 DNA reads TGTGCCATCGGACAGGGGGTGTCCTCTGGGGCCAACGTCCTGACTTTC. It yields the protein CAIGQGVSSGANVLTF.

This clone was seen just once. The chain links TRBV19 to TRBJ2-7; TRBD1 might be the D (5 bases). Trimming took 3 bases from V and 0 from J, leaving 9 bases between them. This CDR3 region has 14 residues. CDR1 and CDR2 (germline): LNHDA, SQIVND (reference sequence). The CDR3 DNA follows: TGTGCCAGTAGTATGGCAGGGCGCTCCTACGAGCAGTACTTC. It codes for CASSMAGRSYEQYF.

This clone was counted only a few times. The genes are TRBV10-3 and TRBJ2-3, with 11 bases aligning to TRBD2. The CDR3 loop spans 15 amino acids. The V gene's germline CDR1 is ENHRY and CDR2 SYGVKD. After removal of 2 bases from V and 6 bases from J, the junction contained 4 bases not matched to a gene. The CDR3 loop is CAISEIAGGTDTQYF. The CDR3 nucleotides read TGTGCCATCAGTGAGATAGCGGGAGGGACGGATACGCAGTATTTT.

This clone was seen a few times. The chain recombines TRBV9 with TRBJ1-3, with D perhaps TRBD1 (6 bases). The CDR3 is 17 residues long. Germline V gene lookup returns CDR1 SGDLS and CDR2 YYNGEE. Trimming left V 2 bases short and J 4 bases short, with 19 bases between. The CDR3 spells CASSVGQTNLGGNTIYF. The CDR3 DNA follows: TGTGCCAGCAGCGTTGGACAGACGAACCTGGGAGGAAACACCATATATTTT.

The rearrangement uses TRBV5-4 and TRBJ2-3; TRBD2 is a possible D gene (5 bases). V was cut by 0 bases and J by 1 base, with 15 bases left in between. This CDR3 spans 17 amino acids. Germline V gene lookup returns CDR1 SGHNT and CDR2 YYREEE (reference sequence). Here the CDR3 DNA reads TGTGCCAGCAGCTTGGCGGGGAGAGGAGTGGGCACAGATACGCAGTATTTT. Its translation is CASSLAGRGVGTDTQYF.

J is TRBJ1-5 and V is TRBV7-9; tentatively, D is TRBD1 (5 bases). The V gene lost 5 bases and the J gene lost 2 bases, with 13 bases spanning the gap. Germline CDR1 is SEHNR and CDR2 is FQNEAQ (reference sequence). The CDR3 runs 15 residues. The CDR3 loop is CASSEVSGGNQPQHF. The CDR3 DNA sequence: TGTGCCAGCAGCGAAGTTTCGGGGGGCAATCAGCCCCAGCATTTT.

The V call is TRBV7-9, the J call TRBJ2-1; 13 bases match TRBD2. CDR1 is SEHNR, CDR2 FQNEAQ, per germline (reference sequence). The V and J ends lost 2 bases and 4 bases, in that order; junction bases with no gene match: 8. The length of the CDR3 is 18 residues. For the CDR3, the DNA is TGTGCCAGCAGCTTACCCCGAGGGGGACTAGCGGGATACAATGAGCAGTTCTTC. The encoded protein is CASSLPRGGLAGYNEQFF. Filled out from reference TRBV7-9 and TRBJ2-1, the complete variable domain reads DTGVSQNPRHKITKRGQNVTFRCDPISEHNRLYWYRQTLGQGPEFLTYFQNEAQLEKSRLLSDRFSAERPKGSFSTLEIQRTEQGDSAMYLCASSLPRGGLAGYNEQFFGPGTRLTVL.

The chain employs TRBV9 and TRBJ2-5; 7 bases align to TRBD2. The CDR3 contains 13 residues. The germline V gene encodes CDR1 SGDLS and CDR2 YYNGEE. V lost 3 bases to trimming and J lost 4 bases; unmatched junction nucleotides: 3. CDR3 loop: CASSGIAGETQYF. The CDR3 DNA reads TGTGCCAGCAGCGGAATAGCGGGAGAGACCCAGTACTTC. Full variable domain (missing parts from reference TRBV9 and TRBJ2-5): DSGVTQTPKHLITATGQRVTLRCSPRSGDLSVYWYQQSLDQGLQFLIQYYNGEERAKGNILERFSAQQFPDLHSELNLSSLELGDSALYFCASSGIAGETQYFGPGTRLLVL.

CDR3 amino acids: CASSLSRYTEAFF. CDR3 sequence (DNA): TGTGCCAGCAGCTTGTCGCGGTACACTGAAGCTTTCTTT. V and J are TRBV7-6 and TRBJ1-1, with D hard to call. The CDR3 sequence is 13 residues long. Germline lookup yields CDR1 SGHVS and CDR2 FNYEAQ. The V end was cut by 3 bases, the J end by 3 bases, with 8 bases between.

This chain links TRBV15 with TRBJ2-6, with 11 bases lining up with TRBD1. This CDR3 comprises 19 residues. V lost 8 bases and J lost 0; bases outside the gene matches: 12. Per germline, CDR1 LNHNV and CDR2 YYDKDF (reference sequence). The DNA of the CDR3 is TGTGCCACCTACTCGGCGGACAGGGGGCGAAGCTCTGGGGCCAACGTCCTGACTTTC. Protein sequence: CATYSADRGRSSGANVLTF.

This clone was counted a single time. V usage is TRBV5-6 and J usage is TRBJ2-3; 9 bases align to TRBD2. Germline CDR1 reads SGHDT; CDR2 reads YYEEEE. The CDR3 consists of 14 residues. J was trimmed by 9 bases and V by 3 bases; bases with no gene match: 8. For the CDR3, the DNA is TGTGCCAGCAGCTGGGGGACTAGCTCGGGGACGCAGTATTTT. Translated, it gives CASSWGTSSGTQYF.

The chain joins TRBV4-1 to TRBJ2-5; D might be TRBD1 (5 bases). The V end lost 1 base, the J end lost 2 bases, and 11 bases lay between the germline ends. The CDR3 runs 15 residues. CDR1 and CDR2 from the germline V gene are MGHRA and YSYEKL. The CDR3 protein is CASSQGAGSQETQYF. The CDR3 DNA is TGCGCCAGCAGCCAAGGGGCAGGGTCACAAGAGACCCAGTACTTC.

The chain employs TRBV2 and TRBJ1-3; D is uncertain. The CDR3 has 14 residues. Germline loops: CDR1 SNHLY, CDR2 FYNNEI. Trimming pared 4 bases from V and 0 bases from J, leaving 7 bases between. In DNA, the CDR3 is TGTGCCAGCAGTGGAGGGAGCTCTGGAAACACCATATATTTT. It is translated as CASSGGSSGNTIYF.

This clone appeared a few times. This chain joins TRBV6-1 and TRBJ2-7; maybe TRBD1 (6 bases). The CDR3 contains 14 residues. Looked up from germline, CDR1 is MNHNS and CDR2 is SASEGT. Trimming took off 2 bases at V and 1 base at J, with 9 bases between the two ends. CDR3 DNA: TGTGCCAGCAGTGAACGGACAGTTTCCTACGAGCAGTACTTC. Protein sequence: CASSERTVSYEQYF.

The chain joins TRBV7-9 to TRBJ2-5, with 10 bases aligning to TRBD2. The closer fit of TRBJ2-7 to the DNA end suggests the J call may be wrong. The CDR3 has 13 residues. Germline CDR1 is SEHNR and CDR2 is FQNEAQ (reference sequence). The CDR3 nucleotides read TGTGCCAGCAGCCTGGGACTAGCGTACGAGCAGTACTTC. It codes for CASSLGLAYEQYF.

This chain uses TRBV5-1 with TRBJ2-7; 11 positions agree with TRBD1. The CDR3 covers 14 residues. V gave up 3 bases and J gave up 3 bases; unmatched junction bases: 2. Germline CDR1 is SGHRS and CDR2 is YFSETQ. The CDR3 region is CASSWDRGSYEQYF. The CDR3 DNA reads as TGCGCCAGCAGCTGGGACAGGGGGAGCTACGAGCAGTACTTC.

In DNA form, the CDR3 reads TGTGCCAGCAGTGTCTGGCAGAACACTGAAGCTTTCTTT. This gives the protein CASSVWQNTEAFF. This rearrangement joins TRBV2 to TRBJ1-1; D gene uncertain. The CDR3 has 13 residues. Germline V gene data show CDR1 as SNHLY and CDR2 as FYNNEI. The V end lost 4 bases, the J end lost 1 base, and 7 bases lay between the germline ends.

V and J are TRBV4-1 and TRBJ2-3, with D perhaps TRBD1 (5 bases). V gave up 1 base and J gave up 3 bases, with 14 bases separating them. CDR1 is MGHRA and CDR2 is YSYEKL in the germline V gene. The CDR3 totals 16 residues. The CDR3 sequence is CASSQVSWGATDTQYF. The CDR3 DNA reads TGCGCCAGCAGCCAAGTTAGTTGGGGCGCGACAGATACGCAGTATTTT.

The chain recombines TRBV28 with TRBJ2-5; D gene ambiguous. Germline-derived CDR1 and CDR2 are MDHEN and SYDVKM. This CDR3 is built from 13 residues. V lost 2 bases, J lost 2 bases, and 6 bases lay in between. The CDR3 coding sequence is TGTGCCAGCAGTTTAATTCTACAAGAGACCCAGTACTTC. Its translation: CASSLILQETQYF.

This chain uses TRBV5-1 with TRBJ2-7, with D possibly being TRBD1 (7 bases). CDR1 and CDR2 (germline): SGHRS, YFSETQ. V was shortened by 4 bases and J by 2 bases, with 16 bases between the two germline ends. The CDR3 length is 15 residues. The CDR3 sequence is CASSNVARGAYEQYF. The CDR3 nucleotides are TGCGCCAGCAGCAATGTGGCCAGGGGGGCCTACGAGCAGTACTTC.

V gene TRBV25-1 combines with J gene TRBJ1-2; TRBD1 matches 7 bases. V was pared by 6 bases and J by 2 bases, with 3 bases of the junction left unmatched. The V gene's germline CDR1 is MGHDK and CDR2 SYGVNS. The CDR3 is made up of 13 amino acids. This CDR3 is CASRPQGNYGYTF. The CDR3 DNA reads as TGTGCCAGCAGGCCACAGGGGAACTATGGCTACACCTTC.

J is TRBJ2-1 and V is TRBV7-2; D possibly corresponds to TRBD2 (6 bases). Trimming took 2 bases from V and 5 from J, leaving 13 bases between them. The length of the CDR3 is 15 residues. Germline CDR1 and CDR2: SGHTA and FQGNSA. The chain's CDR3 is CASSLLGGSNNEQFF. The CDR3 bases are TGTGCCAGCAGCTTACTTGGGGGGAGCAACAATGAGCAGTTCTTC. The whole variable domain, remainder taken from reference TRBV7-2 and TRBJ2-1, is GAGVSQSPSNKVTEKGKDVELRCDPISGHTALYWYRQSLGQGLEFLIYFQGNSAPDKSGLPSDRFSAERTGGSVSTLTIQRTQQEDSAVYLCASSLLGGSNNEQFFGPGTRLTVL.

The genes are TRBV6-5 and TRBJ1-6, with no clear D. Trimming removed 2 bases from V and 10 bases from J, with 12 bases in between. Germline V gene lookup returns CDR1 MNHEY and CDR2 SVGAGI. The CDR3 contains 14 residues. The CDR3 DNA sequence: TGTGCCAGCAGTTACCGAGGGTTCAGCTCACCCCTCCACTTT. Translating it yields CASSYRGFSSPLHF.

The CDR3 bases are TGTGCCAGCAGCCACGCGACTAGCGGGGGTACCACAGATACGCAGTATTTT. It is translated as CASSHATSGGTTDTQYF. V usage is TRBV4-2 and J usage is TRBJ2-3; 12 nucleotides match TRBD2. Germline V gene lookup returns CDR1 LGHNA and CDR2 YNFKEQ. There are 17 residues in the CDR3. V shed 3 bases and J 2 bases; nucleotides not matched to a gene: 6.

In nucleotides, the CDR3 is TGTGCCAGCAGCTTGGATGAACTAGCGGGGGGCCCCCTCTCCTACAATGAGCAGTTCTTC. This encodes CASSLDELAGGPLSYNEQFF. V gene TRBV5-8 combines with J gene TRBJ2-1; 12 positions match TRBD2. CDR1 and CDR2 (germline): SGHTS, YDEGEE. CDR3 length: 20 residues. The J segment lost 0 bases and the V segment lost 0 bases, leaving 10 bases of the junction unmatched.

The chain employs TRBV19 and TRBJ2-2; D may be TRBD2 (5 bases). The length of the CDR3 is 15 residues. Germline values: CDR1 LNHDA, CDR2 SQIVND (reference sequence). V was shortened by 1 base and J by 1 base, with 7 bases between the two germline ends. CDR3 in DNA: TGTGCCAGTAGTATAGCGGGGTTGAACACCGGGGAGCTGTTTTTT. It is translated as CASSIAGLNTGELFF.

The rearrangement uses TRBV10-3 and TRBJ2-5, with unresolved D. The V end lost 8 bases, the J end lost 2 bases, and 9 bases lay between the germline ends. CDR1 and CDR2 from the germline V gene are ENHRY and SYGVKD. The CDR3 contains 12 residues. DNA of the CDR3: TGTGCCATCTCGTCCGGTCAAGAGACCCAGTACTTC. Its translation is CAISSGQETQYF.

V and J are TRBV4-2 and TRBJ2-2, with 10 bases lining up with TRBD2. This CDR3 is built from 17 residues. Germline CDR1 is LGHNA and CDR2 is YNFKEQ. The V segment lost 0 bases and the J segment 6 bases; nucleotides outside the gene matches: 7. As DNA, the CDR3 is TGTGCCAGCAGCCAAGATGATCTAGCGGGAGTGGCCGGGGAGCTGTTTTTT. Residues: CASSQDDLAGVAGELFF.

This sequence joins TRBV7-2 and TRBJ2-7; 10 positions match TRBD2. The CDR3 length is 13 residues. CDR1 SGHTA and CDR2 FQGNSA come from the germline V gene. With V trimmed by 4 bases and J by 7 bases, 4 bases remained unmatched. The CDR3, as DNA: TGTGCCAGCAGCTCACCGGGACTAGCGGAGCAGTACTTC. Protein sequence: CASSSPGLAEQYF.

In this sample, this clone turned up once. The J gene is TRBJ1-2, the V gene TRBV5-1; perhaps TRBD1 as D (5 bases). The V gene lost 4 bases and the J gene lost 2 bases, with 9 bases spanning the gap. The CDR3 length is 13 residues. From germline, CDR1 is SGHRS and CDR2 YFSETQ. CDR3 DNA sequence: TGCGCCAGCAGCCCCCGACAGAACTATGGCTACACCTTC. Protein: CASSPRQNYGYTF.

The chain combines TRBV7-3 with TRBJ2-2; 7 bases match TRBD2. The germline V gene encodes CDR1 SGHTA and CDR2 FQGTGA. The trim removed 5 bases at V and 8 bases at J, leaving 17 bases unmatched. This CDR3 is 17 amino acids long. CDR3 region: CASSPEPTSVPSGELFF. DNA for the CDR3: TGTGCCAGCAGCCCCGAACCAACTAGCGTCCCATCGGGGGAGCTGTTTTTT. Full variable domain (missing parts from reference TRBV7-3 and TRBJ2-2): GAGVSQTPSNKVTEKGKYVELRCDPISGHTALYWYRQSLGQGPEFLIYFQGTGAADDSGLPNDRFFAVRPEGSVSTLKIQRTERGDSAVYLCASSPEPTSVPSGELFFGEGSRLTVL.

V usage is TRBV2 and J usage is TRBJ1-1; possible D gene TRBD1, 5 bases. Germline loops: CDR1 SNHLY, CDR2 FYNNEI. Trimming left V 6 bases short and J 6 bases short, with 14 bases between. This CDR3 region has 13 residues. The CDR3 nucleotides are TGTGCCAGCAGGATCAGGTGGGGGGCTGAAGCTTTCTTT. Residues: CASRIRWGAEAFF. The variable domain in full, with the rest retrieved from reference TRBV2 and TRBJ1-1, is EPEVTQTPSHQVTQMGQEVILRCVPISNHLYFYWYRQILGQKVEFLVSFYNNEISEKSEIFDDQFSVERPDGSNFTLKIRSTKLEDSAMYFCASRIRWGAEAFFGQGTRLTVV.